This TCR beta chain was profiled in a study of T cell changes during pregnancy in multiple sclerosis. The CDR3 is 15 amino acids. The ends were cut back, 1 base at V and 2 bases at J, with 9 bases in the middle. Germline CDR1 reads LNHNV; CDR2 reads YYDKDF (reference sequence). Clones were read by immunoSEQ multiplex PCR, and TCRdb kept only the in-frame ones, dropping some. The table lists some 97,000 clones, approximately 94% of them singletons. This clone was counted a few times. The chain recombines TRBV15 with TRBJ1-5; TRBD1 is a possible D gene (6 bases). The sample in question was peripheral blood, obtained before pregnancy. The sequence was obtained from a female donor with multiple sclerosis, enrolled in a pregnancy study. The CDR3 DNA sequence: TGTGCCACCAGCAGAGCAGGGGCCGGCAATCAGCCCCAGCATTTT. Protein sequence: CATSRAGAGNQPQHF. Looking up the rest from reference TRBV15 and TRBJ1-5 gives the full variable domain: DAMVIQNPRYQVTQFGKPVTLSCSQTLNHNVMYWYQQKSSQAPKLLFHYYDKDFNNEADTPDNFQSRRPNTSFCFLDIRSPGLGDTAMYLCATSRAGAGNQPQHFGDGTRLSIL.